A selection of T cell receptor beta chains follows, all from one sample in a study of cytomegalovirus exposure and HLA in healthy donors. Measured with immunoSEQ multiplex PCR; TCRdb has only the in-frame clones, and not every one. The sample has 150,000 to 200,000 clones, roughly 80% seen once; the top ten hold 6.3%. Input material: PBMCs. These receptors originate from a man aged 35 to 55 in good health and CMV-seropositive. Each CDR3 is given with its conserved first and last residue. D genes are given only for firm matches. The listing skips clone size in some rows; elsewhere it reads once, few, many or a size class.

d_gene: TRBD1; j_gene: TRBJ1-2; abundance: NA; v_gene: TRBV6-5; CDR3nt: TGTGCCACAACCCCAGACAGGGGATATGGCTACACCTTC; CDR3aa: CATTPDRGYGYTF
d_gene: NA; j_gene: TRBJ1-2; abundance: NA; v_gene: TRBV27; CDR3nt: TGTGCCACCCACCCGGGGGGATATCAGGGCTACACCTTC; CDR3aa: CATHPGGYQGYTF
d_gene: TRBD2; j_gene: TRBJ2-3; abundance: few; v_gene: TRBV27; CDR3nt: TGTGCCAGCAGTTTACTAGCGGGGGGGCCTACAGATACGCAGTATTTT; CDR3aa: CASSLLAGGPTDTQYF
d_gene: TRBD1; j_gene: TRBJ1-5; abundance: NA; v_gene: TRBV27; CDR3nt: TGTGCCAGCGCCTTCGAGGGACAGGGGCGTCAGCCCCAGCATTTT; CDR3aa: CASAFEGQGRQPQHF
d_gene: NA; j_gene: TRBJ2-7; abundance: NA; v_gene: TRBV6-1; CDR3nt: TGTGCCAGCAGTGAAATCAGGGTGCCCTCCGAGCAGTACTTC; CDR3aa: CASSEIRVPSEQYF
d_gene: NA; j_gene: TRBJ2-7; abundance: few; v_gene: TRBV7-2; CDR3nt: TGTGCCAGCAGATCAAGACAGGTCTTCGAGCAGTACTTC; CDR3aa: CASRSRQVFEQYF
d_gene: NA; j_gene: TRBJ1-1; abundance: NA; v_gene: TRBV25-1; CDR3nt: TGTGCCAGCAGTGAGAGGAGGAACTTGAACACTGAAGCTTTCTTT; CDR3aa: CASSERRNLNTEAFF
d_gene: TRBD1; j_gene: TRBJ1-1; abundance: few; v_gene: TRBV27; CDR3nt: TGTGCCAGCGGGGACAGGGGGGGGGAGACTGAAGCTTTCTTT; CDR3aa: CASGDRGGETEAFF
d_gene: NA; j_gene: TRBJ1-1; abundance: NA; v_gene: TRBV29-1; CDR3nt: TGCAGCGTGGGCCCAGGAGGATACACTGAAGCTTTCTTT; CDR3aa: CSVGPGGYTEAFF
d_gene: NA; j_gene: TRBJ2-1; abundance: NA; v_gene: TRBV7-9; CDR3nt: TGTGCCAGCAGCCCGGGGGACGTCCGTGAGCAGTTCTTC; CDR3aa: CASSPGDVREQFF
d_gene: NA; j_gene: TRBJ2-7; abundance: NA; v_gene: TRBV9; CDR3nt: TGTGCCAGCAGCGTAGAAGGGGCTTCCTACGAGCAGTACTTC; CDR3aa: CASSVEGASYEQYF
d_gene: TRBD1; j_gene: TRBJ1-1; abundance: NA; v_gene: TRBV18; CDR3nt: TGTGCCAGCTCAGCTCAGGGGGGTCCGAACACTGAAGCTTTCTTT; CDR3aa: CASSAQGGPNTEAFF
d_gene: TRBD2; j_gene: TRBJ2-3; abundance: NA; v_gene: TRBV5-1; CDR3nt: TGCGCCAGCAAAGGAGCGGGGGGGCAGGTCCTTGATACGCAGTATTTT; CDR3aa: CASKGAGGQVLDTQYF
d_gene: TRBD1; j_gene: TRBJ2-7; abundance: NA; v_gene: TRBV7-8; CDR3nt: TGTGCCAGCAGCCCAGCAGGGACAGGGAACGAGCAGTACTTC; CDR3aa: CASSPAGTGNEQYF
d_gene: NA; j_gene: TRBJ2-5; abundance: NA; v_gene: TRBV10-1; CDR3nt: TGCGCCAGCAGGGGACAAGAAGAGACCCAGTACTTC; CDR3aa: CASRGQEETQYF
d_gene: TRBD1; j_gene: TRBJ2-7; abundance: NA; v_gene: TRBV5-6; CDR3nt: TGTGCCAGCAGCCAGGACAGGGCGGACTACGAGCAGTACTTC; CDR3aa: CASSQDRADYEQYF
d_gene: TRBD2; j_gene: TRBJ2-7; abundance: NA; v_gene: TRBV28; CDR3nt: TGTGCCAGCAGTTTATTGGCGGGGGGATCCTACGAGCAGTACTTC; CDR3aa: CASSLLAGGSYEQYF
d_gene: NA; j_gene: TRBJ1-5; abundance: NA; v_gene: TRBV4-3; CDR3nt: TGCGCCAGCAGCCAAGATCAAGGAGTACAGCCCCAGCATTTT; CDR3aa: CASSQDQGVQPQHF
d_gene: NA; j_gene: TRBJ2-7; abundance: NA; v_gene: TRBV7-6; CDR3nt: TGTGCCAGCAGCAACGGAAGACGGGGCGAGCAGTACTTC; CDR3aa: CASSNGRRGEQYF
d_gene: TRBD1; j_gene: TRBJ2-7; abundance: NA; v_gene: TRBV2; CDR3nt: TGTGCCAGCAGTGTAGGCTGGGACAGGGACTACGAGCAGTACTTC; CDR3aa: CASSVGWDRDYEQYF
d_gene: TRBD1; j_gene: TRBJ2-5; abundance: once; v_gene: TRBV27; CDR3nt: TGTGCCAGCAGTTTGGGGCAGGGGGCAATGGAGACCCAGTACTTC; CDR3aa: CASSLGQGAMETQYF
d_gene: TRBD1; j_gene: TRBJ2-5; abundance: NA; v_gene: TRBV5-1; CDR3nt: TGCGCCAGCAGCTTGGGGACAGGGGCGGGGGAGACCCAGTACTTC; CDR3aa: CASSLGTGAGETQYF